This T cell receptor (beta chain) was sequenced for a study of cytomegalovirus exposure and HLA in healthy donors. CDR3 length: 13 amino acids. V lost 0 bases, J lost 3 bases, and 3 bases lay in between. Germline CDR1 SGHDN, CDR2 FVKESK. Findings and caveats of the study: Among immune exposure information, only CMV serostatus was available.

The PCR was carried out with 60 Vbeta primers and 13 Jbeta primers. Data came from immunoSEQ multiplex PCR; TCRdb stores just in-frame clones and leaves some out. In all, the sample yields roughly 75,000 clones. Comment on this clone: Its antigen is as yet unknown.

Each of the donors was a healthy bone marrow donor. Nominal health characterized the donors when sampled, though unrecorded immune exposures were likely. The TCR comes from a man between 40 and 49 years old in good health and CMV-seronegative. What was sequenced was PBMCs. The chain joins TRBV14 to TRBJ1-3; no clear D. CDR3 region: CASSQDHGNTIYF. The CDR3 nucleotides are TGTGCCAGCAGCCAAGACCATGGAAACACCATATATTTT.